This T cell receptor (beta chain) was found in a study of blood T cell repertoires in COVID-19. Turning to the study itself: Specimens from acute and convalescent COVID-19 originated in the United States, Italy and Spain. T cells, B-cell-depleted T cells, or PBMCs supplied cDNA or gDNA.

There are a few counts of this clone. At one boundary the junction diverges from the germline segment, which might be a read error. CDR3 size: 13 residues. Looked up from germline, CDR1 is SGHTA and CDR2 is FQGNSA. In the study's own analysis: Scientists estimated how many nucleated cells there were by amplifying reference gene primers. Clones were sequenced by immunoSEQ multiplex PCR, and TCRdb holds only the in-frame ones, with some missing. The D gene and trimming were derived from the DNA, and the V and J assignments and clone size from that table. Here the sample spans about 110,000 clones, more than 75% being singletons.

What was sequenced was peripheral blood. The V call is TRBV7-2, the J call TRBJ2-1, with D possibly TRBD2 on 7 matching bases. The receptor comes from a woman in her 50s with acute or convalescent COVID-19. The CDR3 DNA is TGTGCCCCGCCGTGGGGGCTAGCGGCCCTTAGGGTCTTC. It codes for CAPPWGLAALRVF.